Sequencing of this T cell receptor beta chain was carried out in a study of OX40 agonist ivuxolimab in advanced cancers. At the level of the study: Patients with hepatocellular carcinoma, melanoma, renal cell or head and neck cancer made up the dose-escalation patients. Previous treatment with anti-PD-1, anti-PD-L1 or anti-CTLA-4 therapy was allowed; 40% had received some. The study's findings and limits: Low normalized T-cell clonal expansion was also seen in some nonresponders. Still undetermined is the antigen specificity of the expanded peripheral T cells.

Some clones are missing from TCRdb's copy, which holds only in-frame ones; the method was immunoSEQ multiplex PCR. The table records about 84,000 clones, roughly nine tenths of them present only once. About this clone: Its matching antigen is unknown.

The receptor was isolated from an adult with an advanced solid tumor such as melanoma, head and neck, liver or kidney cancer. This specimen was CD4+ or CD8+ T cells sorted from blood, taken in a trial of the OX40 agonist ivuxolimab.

As DNA, the CDR3 is TGTGCCTGGAGTAAATCGAGTCAGCCCCAGCATTTT. This translates into CAWSKSSQPQHF. This sequence joins TRBV30 and TRBJ1-5; D gene uncertain. Germline V lookup: CDR1 GTSNPN, CDR2 SVGIG (reference sequence). V lost 2 bases and J lost 6, with 8 bases in between. The CDR3 covers 12 residues. The whole variable domain, remainder taken from reference TRBV30 and TRBJ1-5, is SQTIHQWPATLVQPVGSPLSLECTVEGTSNPNLYWYRQAAGRGLQLLFYSVGIGQISSEVPQNLSASRPQDRQFILSSKKLLLSDSGFYLCAWSKSSQPQHFGDGTRLSIL.